This note documents a single TCR beta chain sequence. The record originates from a study of T-cell reconstitution after alpha-beta-depleted transplantation in children. Unique molecular identifiers were incorporated during preparation of the TCRbeta library. Using its own MiXCR run on the PCR reads, TCRdb lists one record per CDR3 protein. Of about 600,000 distinct CDR3 sequences listed, over 9.5% are singletons. Trimming took off 0 bases at V and 5 bases at J, with 16 bases between the two ends. The CDR3 extends over 16 amino acids. Germline CDR1 and CDR2: MDHEN and SYDVKM. This TCR derives from a human donor who donated a stem cell graft to a child with acute myeloid leukemia. The sequencing used PBMCs from the stem cell graft donor, collected from the stem cell graft. V is TRBV28 and J is TRBJ1-2, with D possibly matching TRBD1 (5 bases). This CDR3 is CASSLWQGTSGYGYTF. CDR3 in DNA: TGTGCCAGCAGTTTATGGCAGGGTACGTCGGGATATGGCTACACCTTC.